There are a few counts of the clone carrying this T cell receptor beta chain. Its antigen is still unknown. The entry originates in a study of T-cell memory formation after mild COVID-19. Study information: Among the donors, TCR clusters were largely specific to each donor.

This CDR3 contains 16 residues. V lost 6 bases, J lost 2 bases, and 19 bases lay in between. Germline V gene data show CDR1 as MNHEY and CDR2 as SVGEGT. Constant-segment primers were used for 5'RACE, and the resulting TCR alpha and TCR beta cDNA libraries carried sample barcodes and UMIs. TCRdb fed the 5' RACE reads into MiXCR, producing one record per CDR3 protein. Among 100,000 or so distinct CDR3 sequences listed, 11% were seen once. Study-wide results and limits: Cross-reactive memory appears to have joined, as suggested by some responding clones showing up in pre-infection memory. Later expanders leaned toward CD4+, whereas clones contracting from day 15 to 85 were balanced CD4/CD8.

This chain joins TRBV6-2 or TRBV6-3 and TRBJ2-5; a weak D match, TRBD2 (7 bases). The origin of this receptor is a man between 18 and 29 years old who had mild COVID-19 (a few samples of this study predate the infection). Cell type and time point are not known. The sequenced sample consisted of PBMCs or a T cell subset sorted from them (not recorded which). The CDR3 DNA sequence: TGTGCCAGCAGCCCCAGGCGGGGGCTTGTTCAAGAGACCCAGTACTTC. Translated, it gives CASSPRRGLVQETQYF.